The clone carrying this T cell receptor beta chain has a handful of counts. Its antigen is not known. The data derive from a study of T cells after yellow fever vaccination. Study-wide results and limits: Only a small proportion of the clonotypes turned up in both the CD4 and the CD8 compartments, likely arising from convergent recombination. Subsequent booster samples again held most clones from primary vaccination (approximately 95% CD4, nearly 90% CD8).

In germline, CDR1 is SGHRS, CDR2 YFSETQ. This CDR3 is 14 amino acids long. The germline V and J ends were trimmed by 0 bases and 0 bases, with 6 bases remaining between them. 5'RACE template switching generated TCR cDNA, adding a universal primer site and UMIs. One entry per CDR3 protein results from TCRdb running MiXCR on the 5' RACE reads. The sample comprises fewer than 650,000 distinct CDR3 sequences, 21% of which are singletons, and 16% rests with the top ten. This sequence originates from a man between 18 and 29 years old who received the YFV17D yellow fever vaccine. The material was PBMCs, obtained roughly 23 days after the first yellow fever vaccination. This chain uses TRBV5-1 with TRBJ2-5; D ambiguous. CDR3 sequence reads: CASSLGNNQETQYF. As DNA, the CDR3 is TGCGCCAGCAGCTTGGGTAACAACCAAGAGACCCAGTACTTC.